Below, 24 T cell receptor beta chains from the same sample are listed, as sequenced in a study of shared clonotypes between healthy human individuals. Method: immunoSEQ multiplex PCR; TCRdb's copy keeps in-frame clones and lacks some. Of 2,100,000 or so clones listed, roughly 95% are singletons. What was sequenced was naive CD4+ T cells sorted from blood. Regarding subset: CD45RA+ positively selected. These receptors originate from a man between 18 and 35 years old in good health.

The chain carries TRBV5-1 and TRBJ1-4; D gene uncertain. V lost 1 base and J lost 8, with 15 bases in between. Germline V gene sequence: CDR1 SGHRS, CDR2 YFSETQ. The CDR3 sequence is 15 residues long. The CDR3 loop is CASSLNREEREKLFF. Written as DNA, the CDR3 is TGCGCCAGCAGCTTGAACCGGGAGGAAAGGGAAAAACTGTTTTTT.

V gene TRBV25-1 combines with J gene TRBJ1-2; D may be TRBD1 (5 bases). Germline loops: CDR1 MGHDK, CDR2 SYGVNS. The CDR3 has 14 residues. With 1 base removed from V and 7 bases from J, the gap between germline ends came to 13 bases. In DNA form, the CDR3 reads TGTGCCAGCAGTGAATCCGGGAGGGACCTTGGCTACACCTTC. Translation gives CASSESGRDLGYTF.

Comments on this clone: The same CDR3 can be traced to other DNA sequences in this sample. The J gene is TRBJ2-3, the V gene TRBV18, with no clear D. The V and J ends lost 0 bases and 1 base respectively, with 5 bases between them. The CDR3 consists of 14 residues. Germline V lookup: CDR1 KGHSH, CDR2 LQKENI. The CDR3: CASSPPSGTDTQYF. The CDR3 nucleotides are TGTGCCAGCTCACCACCATCTGGCACAGATACGCAGTATTTT.

The rearrangement uses TRBV21-1 and TRBJ2-1; the DNA was not used to check the table's D call, TRBD2. TRBV21-1 has pseudogene status. CDR3 size: 11 residues. Here the CDR3 DNA reads TGTGCCAGCAGCCTCTACAATGAGCAGTTCTTC. It translates to CASSLYNEQFF.

The chain links TRBV9 to TRBJ2-1; TRBD2 aligns across 7 bases. CDR1 and CDR2 from the germline V gene are SGDLS and YYNGEE. This CDR3 region has 16 residues. V was pared by 0 bases and J by 10 bases, with 13 bases of the junction left unmatched. CDR3 DNA: TGTGCCAGCAGCGTAGAGGGGAGGGCGGCCGGGGAGGAGCAGTTCTTC. It codes for CASSVEGRAAGEEQFF.

This chain uses TRBV5-1 with TRBJ2-7; 9 nucleotides line up with TRBD2. Trimming at V came to 0 bases and at J to 6 bases, leaving 7 bases not matched to a gene. CDR3 length: 15 amino acids. Looked up from germline, CDR1 is SGHRS and CDR2 is YFSETQ. The DNA of the CDR3 is TGCGCCAGCAGCTTGGCCGGTAGCGGGAGTGGCGAGCAGTACTTC. Protein sequence: CASSLAGSGSGEQYF.

The chain combines TRBV4-3 with TRBJ2-2, with 10 positions matching TRBD2. The CDR3 is made up of 19 amino acids. Per the germline V gene, CDR1 is LGHNA and CDR2 is YSLEER. Germline trimming cut 0 bases from V and 1 base from J; bases unmatched to any gene: 8. The CDR3 sequence: CASSQDSLAGVGNTGELFF. The DNA for the CDR3 is TGCGCCAGCAGCCAAGATTCCCTAGCGGGAGTCGGGAACACCGGGGAGCTGTTTTTT.

Comment on this clone: An end of the junction does not agree with germline; a read error may underlie this. The gene calls are TRBV4-1 and TRBJ2-3; D is perhaps TRBD2 (6 bases). The CDR3 covers 13 residues. Germline CDR1 is MGHRA and CDR2 is YSYEKL. The CDR3 sequence is CASSLTSRDTQYF. As DNA, the CDR3 is TGCGCCAGCAGCCTAACTAGCAGAGATACGCAGTATTTT.

The rearrangement links TRBV4-3 to TRBJ1-2; D is undetermined. CDR1 and CDR2 from the germline V gene are LGHNA and YSLEER. V was pared by 2 bases and J by 8 bases, with 15 bases between. The length of the CDR3 is 14 residues. The CDR3 bases are TGCGCCAGCAGCCAAAGTCCCTTCATGGGGGGCTACACCTTC. This encodes CASSQSPFMGGYTF.

This clone was counted a single time. The same CDR3 also results from other DNA sequences found in this sample. V is TRBV29-1 and J is TRBJ2-7, with D possibly TRBD2 on 6 matching bases. The V end was cut by 4 bases, the J end by 3 bases, with 10 bases between. CDR1 SQVTM and CDR2 ANQGSEA come from the germline V gene. The CDR3 loop spans 12 amino acids. This CDR3 is CSVAGGSYEQYF. CDR3 in DNA: TGCAGCGTTGCTGGGGGGAGCTACGAGCAGTACTTC.

The chain carries TRBV6-5 and TRBJ2-7; possibly TRBD1 for D (5 bases). V dropped 2 bases and J dropped 1 base, with 9 bases sitting between them. The V gene's germline CDR1 is MNHEY and CDR2 SVGAGI. The CDR3 is 14 residues long. CDR3 region: CASSYGAPSYEQYF. The CDR3 region has the DNA TGTGCCAGCAGTTACGGGGCACCTTCCTACGAGCAGTACTTC.

This chain connects TRBV2 to TRBJ2-5; 8 positions match TRBD1. The CDR3 sequence is 14 residues long. With 4 bases clipped from V and 5 bases from J, the junction kept 6 bases outside the gene matches. Germline CDR1 is SNHLY and CDR2 is FYNNEI. The CDR3 DNA is TGTGCCAGCAGTGGGACAGGGCGTAGGGAGACCCAGTACTTC. Encoded protein: CASSGTGRRETQYF.

This clone was detected once. The V and J genes are TRBV5-1 and TRBJ1-6; 9 bases align to TRBD1. The CDR3 consists of 15 residues. CDR1 SGHRS and CDR2 YFSETQ come from the germline V gene. V trimming: 0 bases; J trimming: 10 bases; junction bases outside the gene matches: 5. CDR3 region: CASSLEGQGWSPLHF. DNA of the CDR3: TGCGCCAGCAGCTTGGAAGGACAGGGGTGGTCACCCCTCCACTTT.

The rearrangement joins TRBV9 to TRBJ1-2; 9 bases are shared with TRBD1. The CDR3 spans 15 residues. Germline V lookup: CDR1 SGDLS, CDR2 YYNGEE. V was clipped by 3 bases and J by 5 bases; unmatched bases: 8. The CDR3 DNA is TGTGCCAGCAGCGGGAGACAGGGGGTAGGATATGGCTACACCTTC. It yields the protein CASSGRQGVGYGYTF. The variable domain in full, with the rest retrieved from reference TRBV9 and TRBJ1-2, is DSGVTQTPKHLITATGQRVTLRCSPRSGDLSVYWYQQSLDQGLQFLIQYYNGEERAKGNILERFSAQQFPDLHSELNLSSLELGDSALYFCASSGRQGVGYGYTFGSGTRLTVV.

This chain joins TRBV27 and TRBJ1-4, with TRBD1 as a possible D gene (6 bases). Germline lookup yields CDR1 MNHEY and CDR2 SMNVEV (reference sequence). The V end lost 5 bases, the J end lost 6 bases, and 16 bases lay between the germline ends. There are 15 residues in the CDR3. This CDR3 is CASSPGQQLHEKLFF. The CDR3 nucleotides read TGTGCCAGCAGTCCCGGACAGCAGCTCCATGAAAAACTGTTTTTT. Drawing the rest from reference TRBV27 and TRBJ1-4, the complete variable domain is EAQVTQNPRYLITVTGKKLTVTCSQNMNHEYMSWYRQDPGLGLRQIYYSMNVEVTDKGDVPEGYKVSRKEKRNFPLILESPSPNQTSLYFCASSPGQQLHEKLFFGSGTQLSVL.

The chain joins TRBV28 to TRBJ2-4; perhaps TRBD1 as D (6 bases). The CDR3 spans 14 residues. Germline-derived CDR1 and CDR2 are MDHEN and SYDVKM. V lost 6 bases, J lost 8 bases, and 17 bases lay in between. CDR3 amino acids: CASSDGTIRHIQYF. The CDR3 DNA follows: TGTGCCAGCAGCGACGGGACAATTCGACACATTCAGTACTTC.

V is TRBV2 and J is TRBJ1-1, with D unclear. The germline V and J ends were trimmed by 6 bases and 1 base, with 9 bases remaining between them. The germline V gene encodes CDR1 SNHLY and CDR2 FYNNEI. The length of the CDR3 is 13 residues. This CDR3 is CASRAQRNTEAFF. The CDR3 DNA sequence: TGTGCCAGCAGGGCCCAAAGGAACACTGAAGCTTTCTTT.

The J gene is TRBJ2-2, the V gene TRBV28; D may be TRBD1 or TRBD2 (5 bases each). This CDR3 has 16 residues. Between the trimmed V and J ends, which lost 5 bases and 2 bases, there was a span of 15 bases. The germline CDR1 and CDR2 sequences are MDHEN and SYDVKM. CDR3 bases: TGTGCCAGCAGTCCTCCGGGACGGATCAACACCGGGGAGCTGTTTTTT. Residues: CASSPPGRINTGELFF.

The chain links TRBV7-2 to TRBJ1-3, with D possibly TRBD1 on 5 matching bases. Germline lookup yields CDR1 SGHTA and CDR2 FQGNSA. The V gene lost 7 bases and the J gene lost 0 bases, with 13 bases spanning the gap. The CDR3 is made up of 15 amino acids. Here the CDR3 DNA reads TGTGCCAGCACACCGGGGCAGGTCTCTGGAAACACCATATATTTT. It is translated as CASTPGQVSGNTIYF.

The rearrangement uses TRBV25-1 and TRBJ1-4, with TRBD1 matching over 7 bases. The germline gives CDR1 MGHDK, CDR2 SYGVNS. This CDR3 is 15 amino acids long. Trimming removed 6 bases from V and 5 bases from J; junction bases left unmatched: 9. CDR3 nucleotide sequence: TGTGCCAGCAGCCTCCGACAGGGTGAAAATGAAAAACTGTTTTTT. This encodes CASSLRQGENEKLFF.

The CDR3 region is CASSHQGSSRGQISWYEQYF. The DNA of the CDR3 is TGCGCCAGCAGCCACCAAGGAAGCTCGAGGGGACAAATTTCTTGGTACGAGCAGTACTTC. This chain connects TRBV4-1 to TRBJ2-7; TRBD1 might be the D (6 bases). From germline, CDR1 is MGHRA and CDR2 YSYEKL. With 3 bases removed from V and 4 bases from J, the gap between germline ends came to 31 bases. This CDR3 region has 20 residues.

The chain joins TRBV7-9 to TRBJ2-7, with 8 bases fitting TRBD1. The assigned J gene may be wrong: the sequence end matches TRBJ2-5 better. The germline V gene has CDR1 SEHNR and CDR2 FQNEAQ (reference sequence). This CDR3 spans 15 amino acids. In nucleotides, the CDR3 is TGTGCCAGCAGCTGGGGCAGGGGGCGCGAGGAGACCCAGTACTTC. Protein: CASSWGRGREETQYF.

This chain links TRBV30 with TRBJ1-2; 7 bases match TRBD1. J gave up 4 bases and V 2 bases, and 16 bases lay outside the gene matches. The CDR3 is made up of 17 amino acids. Germline CDR1 is GTSNPN and CDR2 is SVGIG (reference sequence). This CDR3 reads CAWSPRGSGQMIYGYTF. For the CDR3, the DNA is TGTGCCTGGAGTCCCCGGGGTTCGGGACAGATGATCTATGGCTACACCTTC.

This rearrangement joins TRBV30 to TRBJ1-1; D gene uncertain. The CDR3 consists of 11 residues. V was cut by 2 bases and J by 8 bases, with 9 bases left in between. Germline values: CDR1 GTSNPN, CDR2 SVGIG (reference sequence). CDR3 region: CAWSSRTEAFF. DNA for the CDR3: TGTGCCTGGAGTAGTAGGACGGAAGCTTTCTTT.